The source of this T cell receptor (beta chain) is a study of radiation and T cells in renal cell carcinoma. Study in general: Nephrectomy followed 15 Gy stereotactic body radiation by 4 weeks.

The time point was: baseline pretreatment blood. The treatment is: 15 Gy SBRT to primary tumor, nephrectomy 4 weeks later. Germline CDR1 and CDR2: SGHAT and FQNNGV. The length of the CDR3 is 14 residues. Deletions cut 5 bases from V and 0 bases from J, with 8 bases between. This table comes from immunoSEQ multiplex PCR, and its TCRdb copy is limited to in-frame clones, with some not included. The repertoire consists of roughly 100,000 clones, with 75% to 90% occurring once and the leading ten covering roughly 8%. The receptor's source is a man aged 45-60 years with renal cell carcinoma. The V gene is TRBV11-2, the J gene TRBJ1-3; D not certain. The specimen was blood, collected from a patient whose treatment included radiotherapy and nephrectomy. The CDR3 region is CASSRALSGNTIYF. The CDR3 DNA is TGTGCCAGCAGCCGGGCACTCTCTGGAAACACCATATATTTT.